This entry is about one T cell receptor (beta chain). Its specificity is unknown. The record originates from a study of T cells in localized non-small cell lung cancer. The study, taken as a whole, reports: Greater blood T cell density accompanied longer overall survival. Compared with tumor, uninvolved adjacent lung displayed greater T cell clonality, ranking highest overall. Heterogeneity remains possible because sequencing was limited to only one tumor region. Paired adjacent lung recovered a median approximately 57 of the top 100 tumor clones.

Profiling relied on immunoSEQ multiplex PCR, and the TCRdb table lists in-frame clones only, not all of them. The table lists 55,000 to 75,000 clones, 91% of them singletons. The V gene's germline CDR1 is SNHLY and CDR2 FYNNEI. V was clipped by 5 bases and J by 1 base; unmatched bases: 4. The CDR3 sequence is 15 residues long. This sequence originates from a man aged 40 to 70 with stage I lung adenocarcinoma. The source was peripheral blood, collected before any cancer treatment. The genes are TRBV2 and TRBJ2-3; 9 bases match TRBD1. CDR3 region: CASSQWTGGTDTQYF. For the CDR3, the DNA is TGTGCCAGCAGTCAATGGACAGGGGGCACAGATACGCAGTATTTT. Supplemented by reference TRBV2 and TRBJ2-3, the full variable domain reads EPEVTQTPSHQVTQMGQEVILRCVPISNHLYFYWYRQILGQKVEFLVSFYNNEISEKSEIFDDQFSVERPDGSNFTLKIRSTKLEDSAMYFCASSQWTGGTDTQYFGPGTRLTVL.